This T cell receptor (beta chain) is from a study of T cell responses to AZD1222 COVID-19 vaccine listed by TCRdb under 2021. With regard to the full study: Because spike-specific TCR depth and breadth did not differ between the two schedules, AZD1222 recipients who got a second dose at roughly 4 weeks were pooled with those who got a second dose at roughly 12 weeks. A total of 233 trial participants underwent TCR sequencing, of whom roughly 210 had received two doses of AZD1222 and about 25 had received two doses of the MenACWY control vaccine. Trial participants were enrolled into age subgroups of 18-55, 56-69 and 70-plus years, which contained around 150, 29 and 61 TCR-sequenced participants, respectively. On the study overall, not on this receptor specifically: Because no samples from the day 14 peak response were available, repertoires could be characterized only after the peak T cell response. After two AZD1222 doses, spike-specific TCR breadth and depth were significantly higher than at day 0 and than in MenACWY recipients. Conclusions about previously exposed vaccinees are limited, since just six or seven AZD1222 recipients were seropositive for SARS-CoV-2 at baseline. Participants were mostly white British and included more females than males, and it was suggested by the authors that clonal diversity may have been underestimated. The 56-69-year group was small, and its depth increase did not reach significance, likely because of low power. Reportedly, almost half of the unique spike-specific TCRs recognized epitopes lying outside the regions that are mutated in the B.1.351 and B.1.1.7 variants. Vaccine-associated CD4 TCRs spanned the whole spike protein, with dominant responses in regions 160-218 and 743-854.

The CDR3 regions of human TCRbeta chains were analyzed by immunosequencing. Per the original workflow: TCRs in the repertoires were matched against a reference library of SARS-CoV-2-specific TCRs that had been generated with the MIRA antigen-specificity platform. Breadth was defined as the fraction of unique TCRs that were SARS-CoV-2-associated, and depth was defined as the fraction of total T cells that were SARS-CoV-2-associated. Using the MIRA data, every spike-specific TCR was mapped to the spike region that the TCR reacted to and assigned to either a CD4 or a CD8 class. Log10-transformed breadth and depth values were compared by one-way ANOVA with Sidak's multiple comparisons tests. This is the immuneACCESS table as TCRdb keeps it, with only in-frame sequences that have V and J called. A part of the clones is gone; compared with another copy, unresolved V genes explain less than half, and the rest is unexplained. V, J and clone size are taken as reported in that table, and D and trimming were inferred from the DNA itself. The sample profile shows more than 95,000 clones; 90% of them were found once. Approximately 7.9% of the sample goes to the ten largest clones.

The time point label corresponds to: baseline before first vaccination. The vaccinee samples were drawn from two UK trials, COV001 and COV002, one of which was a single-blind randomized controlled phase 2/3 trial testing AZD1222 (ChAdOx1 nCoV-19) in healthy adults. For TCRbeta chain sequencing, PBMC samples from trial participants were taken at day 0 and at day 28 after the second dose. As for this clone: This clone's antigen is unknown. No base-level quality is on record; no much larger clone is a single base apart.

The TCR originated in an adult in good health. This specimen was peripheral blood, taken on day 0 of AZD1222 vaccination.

CDR3 sequence: CASRTPSGNSYNEQFF. The DNA reads TGTGCCAGCAGGACCCCTAGCGGCAACTCCTACAATGAGCAGTTCTTC. Recombination connected TRBV27 to TRBJ2-1; 7 of the junction bases match TRBD2. The junction shows trimming of 6 bases on V and 0 bases on J, and the gene matches do not reach 8 bases of it. The CDR3 measures 16 amino acids from cysteine to phenylalanine. Only the CDR3 DNA is retained, 48 bases long and in frame from the first base. Reading the germline V gene (reference sequence) gives CDR1 MNHEY and CDR2 SMNVEV.